These 31 T cell receptor beta chains came from one sample sequenced in a study of glioma-infiltrating T cells after dendritic cell vaccination. This table comes from immunoSEQ multiplex PCR, and its TCRdb copy is limited to in-frame clones, with some not included. Of roughly 60,000 clones listed, approximately 81% are singletons. The time point denotes: after dendritic cell vaccination, including at tumor progression/relapse. The sequencing here drew on blood, taken after dendritic cell vaccination. The receptors stem from a human donor with glioblastoma.

This chain uses TRBV5-6 with TRBJ2-3, with TRBD2 matching over 8 bases. The CDR3 runs to 17 residues. From germline, CDR1 is SGHDT and CDR2 YYEEEE. Unmatched junction bases numbered 8, after V lost 0 bases and J lost 2 bases. CDR3 loop: CASSLELAERYTDTQYF. The CDR3 region has the DNA TGTGCCAGCAGCTTGGAACTAGCGGAGAGATACACAGATACGCAGTATTTT.

This clone was seen repeatedly, ten times or more. The chain recombines TRBV11-3 with TRBJ1-3; D unresolved. Trimming left V 3 bases short and J 0 bases short, with 6 bases between. The CDR3 is made up of 14 amino acids. Germline V lookup: CDR1 SGHNT, CDR2 YENEEA. CDR3 loop: CASSLHSSGNTIYF. For the CDR3, the DNA is TGTGCCAGCAGCTTGCACAGCTCTGGAAACACCATATATTTT.

The CDR3: CASSLASSVGNTIYF. The DNA for the CDR3 is TGTGCCAGCAGCTTAGCTTCTTCGGTGGGAAACACCATATATTTT. The V call is TRBV7-6, the J call TRBJ1-3; D is ambiguous. V gave up 0 bases and J gave up 4 bases, with 10 bases separating them. The germline gives CDR1 SGHVS, CDR2 FNYEAQ. The CDR3 runs to 15 residues.

In this sample, this clone turned up once. This chain uses TRBV7-9 with TRBJ2-7, with 11 nucleotides matching TRBD2. The CDR3 loop spans 17 amino acids. V dropped 1 base and J dropped 1; count of bases not matched to a gene: 6. Germline assignment: CDR1 SEHNR and CDR2 FQNEAQ (reference sequence). CDR3 coding DNA: TGTGCCAGCAGCTTAGGATTAGCTAGCGGGGGGTCCTACGAGCAGTACTTC. It encodes CASSLGLASGGSYEQYF.

The chain couples TRBV4-3 to TRBJ1-2; D is unresolved. CDR3 length: 14 amino acids. Germline assignment: CDR1 LGHNA and CDR2 YSLEER. V was pared by 0 bases and J by 8 bases, with 13 bases between. DNA for the CDR3: TGCGCCAGCAGCCAAGATCACGGGGTTCAGGGCTACACCTTC. Translated: CASSQDHGVQGYTF.

The CDR3 is CASPTLTATNEKLFF. The CDR3 coding sequence is TGTGCCAGTCCGACCTTGACAGCAACTAATGAAAAACTGTTTTTT. This chain uses TRBV19 with TRBJ1-4; D is perhaps TRBD1 (5 bases). Germline V gives CDR1 LNHDA, CDR2 SQIVND (reference sequence). The ends were cut back, 8 bases at V and 0 bases at J, with 13 bases in the middle. The CDR3 totals 15 residues. The full variable domain, rest sourced from reference TRBV19 and TRBJ1-4, is DGGITQSPKYLFRKEGQNVTLSCEQNLNHDAMYWYRQDPGQGLRLIYYSQIVNDFQKGDIAEGYSVSREKKESFPLTVTSAQKNPTAFYLCASPTLTATNEKLFFGSGTQLSVL.

The V call is TRBV7-8, the J call TRBJ2-7; tentative D call: TRBD2 (7 bases). The V end was cut by 4 bases, the J end by 3 bases, with 16 bases between. The CDR3 is 15 amino acids. Germline V CDR1 and CDR2: SGHVS, FQNEAQ. CDR3 protein: CASSSSVGGRYEQYF. In DNA form, the CDR3 reads TGTGCCAGCAGCTCCTCTGTGGGGGGGCGCTACGAGCAGTACTTC. Full variable domain (remainder filled in from reference TRBV7-8 and TRBJ2-7): GAGVSQSPRYKVAKRGQDVALRCDPISGHVSLFWYQQALGQGPEFLTYFQNEAQLDKSGLPSDRFFAERPEGSVSTLKIQRTQQEDSAVYLCASSSSVGGRYEQYFGPGTRLTVT.

The V call is TRBV4-3, the J call TRBJ2-7; 12 nucleotides match TRBD2. The CDR3 length is 16 residues. The V segment lost 1 base and the J segment 4 bases; nucleotides outside the gene matches: 5. CDR1 LGHNA and CDR2 YSLEER come from the germline V gene. The CDR3 DNA is TGCGCCAGCAGCCAAGGGACTAGCGGGGACACTTACGAGCAGTACTTC. Its protein is CASSQGTSGDTYEQYF.

This sequence joins TRBV7-2 and TRBJ2-5; 13 positions match TRBD2. Germline V gene lookup returns CDR1 SGHTA and CDR2 FQGNSA. V was clipped by 5 bases and J by 2 bases; unmatched bases: 8. This CDR3 has 17 amino acids. In nucleotides, the CDR3 is TGTGCCAGCAGCCGAGGACTAGCGGGGGACGTACAAGAGACCCAGTACTTC. This translates into CASSRGLAGDVQETQYF.

The chain links TRBV6-4 to TRBJ1-2, with 7 bases fitting TRBD1. Germline loops: CDR1 MRHNA, CDR2 SNTAGT. Trimming took 5 bases from V and 4 from J; bases not matched to a gene: 10. The CDR3 is 15 amino acids. The CDR3 here is CASSIRQGLGYGYTF. CDR3 sequence (DNA): TGTGCCAGCAGTATTAGACAGGGACTAGGCTATGGCTACACCTTC.

This CDR3 is CASSVAAGGFYNEQFF. The CDR3 DNA reads TGTGCCAGCAGCGTAGCGGCAGGGGGTTTTTACAATGAGCAGTTCTTC. The chain couples TRBV9 to TRBJ2-1, with 7 nucleotides matching TRBD1. The germline gives CDR1 SGDLS, CDR2 YYNGEE. V trimming: 0 bases; J trimming: 4 bases; junction bases outside the gene matches: 7. The CDR3 spans 16 residues.

The chain links TRBV21-1 to TRBJ1-2; the DNA was not compared with TRBD1, the D call given in the table. TRBV21-1 is recorded as a pseudogene. This CDR3 is 15 amino acids long. The CDR3 DNA is TGTGCCAGCAGCAACCGGGACAGCATAAACTATGGCTACACCTTC. Translation: CASSNRDSINYGYTF.

This clone was seen a single time. The chain couples TRBV11-3 to TRBJ2-3; 13 nucleotides line up with TRBD2. The CDR3 sequence is 15 residues long. Germline CDR1 and CDR2: SGHNT and YENEEA. Losses at the gene ends were 4 bases for V and 12 bases for J; bases not matched to a gene: 10. This CDR3 is CASSSSTGLAGIQYF. DNA for the CDR3: TGTGCCAGCAGCTCAAGTACGGGACTAGCGGGGATTCAGTATTTT.

This rearrangement joins TRBV7-8 to TRBJ2-1; TRBD2 matches at 7 bases. Germline V gene lookup returns CDR1 SGHVS and CDR2 FQNEAQ. The junction had 4 bases not matched to a gene; V was cut back by 5 bases and J by 0 bases. CDR3 length: 15 residues. Here the CDR3 reads CASSPTSDSYNEQFF. The DNA for the CDR3 is TGTGCCAGCAGCCCTACTAGCGACTCCTACAATGAGCAGTTCTTC.

The V and J genes are TRBV19 and TRBJ2-1, with 9 bases matching TRBD2. Germline V CDR1 and CDR2: LNHDA, SQIVND (reference sequence). This CDR3 spans 13 amino acids. V was clipped by 7 bases and J by 5 bases; unmatched bases: 3. In DNA form, the CDR3 reads TGTGCCAGTACGGCGGGGGGGCACAATGAGCAGTTCTTC. Protein sequence: CASTAGGHNEQFF.

V is TRBV21-1 and J is TRBJ1-6; no DNA check was done on the table's D call, TRBD1. TRBV21-1 is deemed a pseudogene. The CDR3 runs to 23 residues. The CDR3, as DNA: TGTGCCAGCAGCAAAGTTCGGCTTTTCGGGCGGGACAGGGGGCGGATAGGTAATTCACCCCTCCACTTT. Translated: CASSKVRLFGRDRGRIGNSPLHF.

The V call is TRBV4-3, the J call TRBJ1-2, with a possible D match to TRBD1 (6 bases). This CDR3 comprises 15 residues. Trimming took 1 base from V and 3 from J, leaving 12 bases between them. Germline values: CDR1 LGHNA, CDR2 YSLEER. The CDR3 DNA reads as TGCGCCAGCAGCCAAGCCTCGACAGGCGACTATGGCTACACCTTC. Encoded protein: CASSQASTGDYGYTF.

V and J are TRBV28 and TRBJ1-6; no clear D gene. CDR3 size: 15 residues. The V gene's germline CDR1 is MDHEN and CDR2 SYDVKM. V dropped 3 bases and J dropped 7 bases, with 13 bases sitting between them. The chain's CDR3 is CASSLAGPQNSPLHF. The DNA for the CDR3 is TGTGCCAGCAGTTTGGCGGGTCCTCAAAATTCACCCCTCCACTTT.

This clone was seen only a few times. This sequence joins TRBV27 and TRBJ1-3; D unresolved. Germline lookup yields CDR1 MNHEY and CDR2 SMNVEV (reference sequence). V gave up 6 bases and J gave up 3 bases, with 15 bases separating them. CDR3 length: 15 residues. The CDR3 bases are TGTGCCAGCAGGCGAAACAGCCAGCTTGGAAACACCATATATTTT. Translated, it gives CASRRNSQLGNTIYF.

The chain uses TRBV4-2 and TRBJ2-3; 7 bases are shared with TRBD2. The CDR3 length is 15 residues. Germline V CDR1 and CDR2: LGHNA, YNFKEQ. Germline trimming cut 7 bases from V and 3 bases from J; bases unmatched to any gene: 10. The CDR3 bases are TGTGCCAGCACATCCGCGGGGGAAGGGACAGATACGCAGTATTTT. Protein sequence: CASTSAGEGTDTQYF.

This chain connects TRBV19 to TRBJ2-7; a weak D match, TRBD1 (6 bases). The CDR3 covers 13 residues. V lost 3 bases to trimming and J lost 3 bases, with 9 bases between them. Germline CDR1 is LNHDA and CDR2 is SQIVND (reference sequence). The CDR3 loop is CASSIGQNYEQYF. The CDR3, as DNA: TGTGCCAGTAGTATCGGACAGAACTACGAGCAGTACTTC.

The J gene is TRBJ2-1, the V gene TRBV29-1, with D possibly TRBD2 on 5 matching bases. This CDR3 is built from 16 residues. Germline V gives CDR1 SQVTM, CDR2 ANQGSEA. V lost 7 bases, J lost 0 bases, and 19 bases lay in between. The CDR3 sequence: CSAEGYGMSSYNEQFF. CDR3 DNA sequence: TGCAGCGCCGAAGGGTACGGGATGAGCTCCTACAATGAGCAGTTCTTC.

This clone has just a few counts. This rearrangement joins TRBV19 to TRBJ2-7; TRBD2 agrees at 8 bases. The CDR3 has 15 residues. Germline V lookup: CDR1 LNHDA, CDR2 SQIVND (reference sequence). Trimming took 1 base from V and 3 from J; bases not matched to a gene: 5. The CDR3 DNA reads TGTGCCAGTAGTATAGCGAGCGGGGGAGACTACGAGCAGTACTTC. As protein: CASSIASGGDYEQYF.

About this clone: At one end, the junction sequence differs from germline, possibly due to a read error. The rearrangement joins TRBV7-7 to TRBJ2-5; no definite D call. The CDR3 length is 14 residues. Germline loops: CDR1 SSHAT, CDR2 FNYEAQ (reference sequence). DNA for the CDR3: TGTGCTAGCAGCTTTAGCCCCGGCCAAGAGACCCAGTACTTC. It encodes CASSFSPGQETQYF.

The rearrangement joins TRBV4-3 to TRBJ1-2; TRBD1 agrees at 10 bases. The CDR3 sequence is 16 residues long. V dropped 0 bases and J dropped 3; count of bases not matched to a gene: 4. Germline CDR1 is LGHNA and CDR2 is YSLEER. As DNA, the CDR3 is TGCGCCAGCAGCCAAGATAGACAGGGGGCTTACTATGGCTACACCTTC. Amino acid sequence: CASSQDRQGAYYGYTF.

The genes are TRBV30 and TRBJ1-6, with D tentatively TRBD1 (6 bases). V dropped 3 bases and J dropped 4 bases, with 19 bases sitting between them. There are 17 residues in the CDR3. The germline V gene has CDR1 GTSNPN and CDR2 SVGIG (reference sequence). DNA of the CDR3: TGTGCCTGGAGGTATTCCGGGACACCCATATATAATTCACCCCTCCACTTT. This sequence encodes CAWRYSGTPIYNSPLHF.

CDR3 coding DNA: TGCAGCGTTGCCTCCTCTGGGGCCAACGTCCTGACTTTC. Encoded protein: CSVASSGANVLTF. The chain carries TRBV29-1 and TRBJ2-6; D ambiguous. CDR3 length: 13 residues. Germline CDR1 is SQVTM and CDR2 is ANQGSEA. V lost 4 bases, J lost 0 bases, and 4 bases lay in between.

This chain links TRBV5-1 with TRBJ2-5, with D perhaps matching TRBD2 (6 bases). V lost 7 bases and J 5 bases, leaving 18 bases between the germline ends. CDR1 SGHRS and CDR2 YFSETQ come from the germline V gene. This CDR3 has 14 residues. CDR3 protein: CASHRGGQEETQYF. The DNA of the CDR3 is TGCGCCAGCCATCGTGGAGGGCAGGAGGAGACCCAGTACTTC. Looking up the rest from reference TRBV5-1 and TRBJ2-5 gives the full variable domain: KAGVTQTPRYLIKTRGQQVTLSCSPISGHRSVSWYQQTPGQGLQFLFEYFSETQRNKGNFPGRFSGRQFSNSRSEMNVSTLELGDSALYLCASHRGGQEETQYFGPGTRLLVL.

The chain combines TRBV9 with TRBJ1-2; D might be TRBD1 (6 bases). Germline V lookup: CDR1 SGDLS, CDR2 YYNGEE. CDR3 length: 14 amino acids. The V and J ends lost 0 bases and 6 bases respectively, with 12 bases between them. The DNA for the CDR3 is TGTGCCAGCAGCGTAGGGCAGGGGCTGGATGGCTACACCTTC. Translated: CASSVGQGLDGYTF.

The chain couples TRBV1 to TRBJ2-3; the table's D call, TRBD2, has no DNA check behind it. TRBV1 is annotated as a pseudogene. This CDR3 comprises 13 residues. The CDR3 DNA reads as TGCACCAGCAGCCATCCTAGTCGGGATACGCAGTATTTT. Protein sequence: CTSSHPSRDTQYF.

The V and J genes are TRBV6-1 and TRBJ2-5; D uncertain. This CDR3 comprises 15 residues. The germline V and J ends were trimmed by 1 base and 5 bases, with 14 bases remaining between them. CDR1 and CDR2 from the germline V gene are MNHNS and SASEGT. DNA of the CDR3: TGTGCCAGCAGTGAAGGATTAGCTCAGTGGGAGACCCAGTACTTC. It codes for CASSEGLAQWETQYF.